The 25 T cell receptor beta chains reported below all come from one sample, sequenced in a study of CD8+ T cells in alopecia areata. RNA, once extracted, was reverse transcribed into cDNA for use as the sequencing template. Generated by immunoSEQ multiplex PCR, the TCRdb table keeps only in-frame clones and is missing some. The table records about 200,000 clones, nearly 60% of them present only once. The sample's treatment: oral pan-JAK inhibitor, 5-10 mg twice daily. The material sequenced was CD4+ T cells sorted from blood, taken at week 24, from a patient treated with tofacitinib. These receptors originate from a human donor with alopecia areata.

V and J are TRBV5-4 and TRBJ1-6; D is perhaps TRBD1 (6 bases). The CDR3 extends over 14 amino acids. Trimming left V 1 base short and J 8 bases short, with 10 bases between. Germline V gene sequence: CDR1 SGHNT, CDR2 YYREEE (reference sequence). Here the CDR3 DNA reads TGTGCCAGCAGCTTGCAGGGGAGGGATTCACCCCTCCACTTT. This codes for CASSLQGRDSPLHF.

The chain employs TRBV10-3 and TRBJ2-6; D not certain. Germline CDR1 and CDR2: ENHRY and SYGVKD. V lost 2 bases, J lost 3 bases, and 2 bases lay in between. CDR3 length equals 13 residues. This chain's CDR3 is CAISEGGANVLTF. As DNA, the CDR3 is TGTGCCATCAGTGAGGGTGGGGCCAACGTCCTGACTTTC.

The count of this clone is one. Here the CDR3 reads CASTQRGGADTQYF. CDR3 sequence (DNA): TGTGCCAGCACCCAGCGGGGGGGCGCAGATACGCAGTATTTT. V is TRBV6-5 and J is TRBJ2-3; 10 bases fit TRBD2. J gave up 4 bases and V 7 bases, and 5 bases lay outside the gene matches. Germline assignment: CDR1 MNHEY and CDR2 SVGAGI. The CDR3 loop spans 14 amino acids.

This chain joins TRBV2 and TRBJ1-2; D unresolved. There are 12 residues in the CDR3. The ends were cut back, 7 bases at V and 2 bases at J, with 8 bases in the middle. Germline assignment: CDR1 SNHLY and CDR2 FYNNEI. The CDR3 DNA follows: TGTGCCAGCATTAGGCCAAACTATGGCTACACCTTC. It is translated as CASIRPNYGYTF.

This clone was counted between two and nine times. The chain is built from TRBV11-1 and TRBJ2-1; D is uncertain. The ends were cut back, 1 base at V and 15 bases at J, with 10 bases in the middle. Looked up from germline, CDR1 is SGHAT and CDR2 is FQDESV (reference sequence). This CDR3 has 11 residues. The CDR3 protein is CASSLEVVLFF. The CDR3 region has the DNA TGTGCCAGCAGCTTAGAGGTTGTTTTGTTCTTC.

This rearrangement joins TRBV4-3 to TRBJ2-5, with 9 bases identical to TRBD2. Germline CDR1 is LGHNA and CDR2 is YSLEER. This CDR3 contains 20 residues. With 0 bases clipped from V and 1 base from J, the junction kept 15 bases outside the gene matches. CDR3 sequence: CASSQDFSCRAGGSQETQYF. CDR3 bases: TGCGCCAGCAGCCAAGATTTCTCGTGTAGGGCGGGGGGGTCCCAAGAGACCCAGTACTTC.

The chain couples TRBV30 to TRBJ2-1, with D possibly matching TRBD1 (6 bases). CDR1 and CDR2 from the germline V gene are GTSNPN and SVGIG (reference sequence). V lost 4 bases and J 6 bases, leaving 7 bases between the germline ends. The CDR3 consists of 11 residues. CDR3: CAWTGVNEQFF. The DNA of the CDR3 is TGTGCCTGGACAGGGGTCAATGAGCAGTTCTTC.

This sequence joins TRBV30 and TRBJ2-5; weak D call: TRBD2 (6 bases). V lost 1 base to trimming and J lost 1 base, with 13 bases between them. This CDR3 is built from 15 residues. Germline loops: CDR1 GTSNPN, CDR2 SVGIG (reference sequence). CDR3 sequence reads: CAWSARGLIQETQYF. The DNA for the CDR3 is TGTGCCTGGAGTGCACGGGGACTCATCCAAGAGACCCAGTACTTC.

The chain recombines TRBV7-3 with TRBJ1-1, with D perhaps matching TRBD1 (6 bases). Looked up from germline, CDR1 is SGHTA and CDR2 is FQGTGA. Trimming shortened V by 5 bases and J by 7 bases, and 14 bases separated the two germline ends. CDR3 size: 13 residues. The CDR3 here is CASSLNRANEAFF. CDR3 DNA sequence: TGTGCCAGCAGCCTGAACAGGGCCAATGAAGCTTTCTTT.

This chain uses TRBV5-1 with TRBJ1-1; D possibly corresponds to TRBD1 (6 bases). V dropped 4 bases and J dropped 1 base, with 14 bases sitting between them. From germline, CDR1 is SGHRS and CDR2 YFSETQ. This CDR3 has 15 amino acids. The CDR3 loop is CASSTQGGENTEAFF. The CDR3 DNA follows: TGCGCCAGCAGCACTCAAGGGGGAGAGAACACTGAAGCTTTCTTT.

The chain combines TRBV30 with TRBJ1-5; TRBD1 matches 7 bases. The CDR3 contains 13 residues. V lost 4 bases and J lost 5; bases outside the gene matches: 5. Germline CDR1 and CDR2: GTSNPN and SVGIG (reference sequence). CDR3 residues: CAWTRQGDQPQHF. CDR3 bases: TGTGCCTGGACCCGGCAGGGGGATCAGCCCCAGCATTTT.

The chain links TRBV7-3 to TRBJ2-2; TRBD1 is a possible D gene (7 bases). CDR1 SGHTA and CDR2 FQGTGA come from the germline V gene. V dropped 2 bases and J dropped 4 bases, with 11 bases sitting between them. The CDR3 consists of 15 residues. The CDR3 loop reads CASSLGGGPTGELFF. As DNA, the CDR3 is TGTGCCAGCAGCTTAGGAGGGGGCCCCACCGGGGAGCTGTTTTTT.

This chain joins TRBV7-2 and TRBJ2-3, with no clear D. CDR3 length: 13 amino acids. V lost 1 base and J 6 bases, leaving 8 bases between the germline ends. In germline, CDR1 is SGHTA, CDR2 FQGNSA. CDR3 region: CASSLDRWDTQYF. CDR3 coding DNA: TGTGCCAGCAGCTTAGATCGCTGGGATACGCAGTATTTT.

This clone was counted only a few times. The chain's CDR3 is CASSPPGPRGHGYTF. The CDR3 DNA follows: TGTGCCAGCAGCCCCCCGGGGCCCAGGGGGCATGGCTACACCTTC. This rearrangement joins TRBV7-9 to TRBJ1-2, with TRBD1 identical over 8 bases. Per the germline V gene, CDR1 is SEHNR and CDR2 is FQNEAQ (reference sequence). The CDR3 sequence is 15 residues long. J was trimmed by 6 bases and V by 5 bases; bases with no gene match: 11.

The chain employs TRBV5-1 and TRBJ2-3; a possible D gene is TRBD2 (5 bases). Per the germline V gene, CDR1 is SGHRS and CDR2 is YFSETQ. This CDR3 is built from 17 residues. The V and J ends lost 1 base and 5 bases respectively, with 20 bases between them. This chain's CDR3 is CASSLFSASLEGDTQYF. The CDR3 DNA reads as TGCGCCAGCAGCTTGTTCTCGGCTAGCCTTGAAGGAGATACGCAGTATTTT.

The V gene is TRBV2, the J gene TRBJ1-2; D gene unclear. Trimming removed 6 bases from V and 2 bases from J, with 7 bases in between. The CDR3 contains 12 residues. CDR1 and CDR2 (germline): SNHLY, FYNNEI. CDR3 sequence reads: CASREGNYGYTF. CDR3 DNA: TGTGCCAGCAGAGAGGGAAACTATGGCTACACCTTC.

The chain has TRBV6-6 and TRBJ1-5; D not certain. This CDR3 contains 14 residues. V was cut by 5 bases and J by 7 bases, with 15 bases left in between. In germline, CDR1 is MNHNY, CDR2 SVGAGI (reference sequence). The CDR3 DNA reads TGTGCCAGCAGTCGTGGTAGGGTCGGACAGCCCCAGCATTTT. Its translation: CASSRGRVGQPQHF.

J is TRBJ1-2 and V is TRBV10-3; 8 nucleotides line up with TRBD1. The CDR3 has 13 residues. Germline loops: CDR1 ENHRY, CDR2 SYGVKD. The V and J ends lost 3 bases and 6 bases, in that order; junction bases with no gene match: 3. The CDR3 spells CAISDGQGDGYTF. DNA for the CDR3: TGTGCCATCAGTGATGGACAGGGTGATGGCTACACCTTC.

This chain uses TRBV9 with TRBJ1-2; 7 nucleotides line up with TRBD1. With V trimmed by 0 bases and J by 0 bases, 5 bases remained unmatched. Germline lookup yields CDR1 SGDLS and CDR2 YYNGEE. This CDR3 has 16 amino acids. The chain's CDR3 is CASSVAWTGSNYGYTF. In DNA form, the CDR3 reads TGTGCCAGCAGCGTAGCTTGGACAGGATCTAACTATGGCTACACCTTC.

Remarks on this clone: The junction does not match germline at one end; this may be a read error. This rearrangement joins TRBV27 to TRBJ2-6; maybe TRBD1 (6 bases). The germline V gene has CDR1 MNHEY and CDR2 SMNVEV (reference sequence). The CDR3 sequence is 17 residues long. CDR3 sequence (DNA): TGTGCCAGCAGTTCCGGGACAACCCGCTCTGGGGCCAACGTCCTGATTTTC. Protein product: CASSSGTTRSGANVLIF.

This clone was found once. The rearrangement joins TRBV30 to TRBJ1-1; D unclear. Germline V gene sequence: CDR1 GTSNPN, CDR2 SVGIG (reference sequence). The CDR3 consists of 13 residues. V was pared by 0 bases and J by 1 base, with 6 bases between. The CDR3 is CAWSVWGNTEAFF. The CDR3 region has the DNA TGTGCCTGGAGTGTATGGGGGAACACTGAAGCTTTCTTT.

The chain is built from TRBV25-1 and TRBJ1-2; D remains ambiguous. The CDR3 runs to 12 residues. Germline lookup yields CDR1 MGHDK and CDR2 SYGVNS. Trimming pared 1 base from V and 8 bases from J, leaving 8 bases between. The CDR3 DNA reads as TGTGCCAGCAGTGAATTGGAGGGAGGCTACACCTTC. Residues: CASSELEGGYTF.

The genes are TRBV11-2 and TRBJ2-5; no firm D call. Germline V lookup: CDR1 SGHAT, CDR2 FQNNGV. Trimming shortened V by 6 bases and J by 6 bases, and 8 bases separated the two germline ends. The CDR3 is 11 amino acids. CDR3 nucleotides: TGTGCCAGCAGGGGCGTGCAGACCCAGTACTTC. The encoded protein is CASRGVQTQYF. The full variable domain, with the rest looked up from reference TRBV11-2 and TRBJ2-5, is EAGVAQSPRYKIIEKRQSVAFWCNPISGHATLYWYQQILGQGPKLLIQFQNNGVVDDSQLPKDRFSAERLKGVDSTLKIQPAKLEDSAVYLCASRGVQTQYFGPGTRLLVL.

The chain has TRBV5-1 and TRBJ2-7; no definite D call. Trimming removed 0 bases from V and 9 bases from J, with 13 bases in between. CDR1 is SGHRS and CDR2 is YFSETQ in the germline V gene. This CDR3 region has 13 residues. CDR3 coding DNA: TGCGCCAGCAGCTTGGCCGAGACCGCTGGGCAGTACTTC. Its protein product is CASSLAETAGQYF.

V gene TRBV9 combines with J gene TRBJ2-5; no clear D. The CDR3 is made up of 13 amino acids. Looked up from germline, CDR1 is SGDLS and CDR2 is YYNGEE. The V end lost 4 bases, the J end lost 2 bases, and 9 bases lay between the germline ends. CDR3 DNA sequence: TGTGCCAGCAGCCCCCACAAGCAAGAGACCCAGTACTTC. Protein: CASSPHKQETQYF.